One and the same sample provided the 23 T cell receptor beta chains below, sequenced in a study of shared T cell receptors in the human thymus. The repertoire was sequenced with immunoSEQ multiplex PCR; TCRdb's copy has only in-frame clones and lacks some. The data show 500,000 to 850,000 clones, about 90% seen once. The sample was also reused in another study, on human thymus T cells.

Sequenced sample: thymocytes. The receptors were gathered from a boy in the first two years of life with a congenital heart defect.

The J gene is TRBJ2-3, the V gene TRBV18; TRBD1 aligns across 10 bases. The CDR3 loop spans 15 amino acids. Germline values: CDR1 KGHSH, CDR2 LQKENI. V dropped 6 bases and J dropped 4; count of bases not matched to a gene: 7. The CDR3 region is CASSLRQGAPDTQYF. The CDR3 nucleotides are TGTGCCAGCTCCTTGCGACAGGGGGCCCCAGATACGCAGTATTTT.

As regards this clone: Other DNA sequences in this specimen translate into the identical CDR3. V is TRBV10-2 and J is TRBJ2-7; TRBD2 might be the D (6 bases). The CDR3 is 14 residues long. V gave up 10 bases and J gave up 3 bases, with 19 bases separating them. Germline lookup yields CDR1 WSHSY and CDR2 SAAADI. DNA for the CDR3: TGCGCCACCAATACTCGGGACTCAGACTACGAGCAGTACTTC. Amino acids: CATNTRDSDYEQYF.

This clone has only a few counts. The chain employs TRBV28 and TRBJ1-1, with 7 bases fitting TRBD1. This CDR3 region has 15 residues. The V gene's germline CDR1 is MDHEN and CDR2 SYDVKM. Trimming removed 3 bases from V and 3 bases from J; junction bases left unmatched: 7. CDR3: CASSFKAGGDTEAFF. The CDR3 DNA follows: TGTGCCAGCAGTTTTAAGGCAGGGGGAGACACTGAAGCTTTCTTT.

The V gene is TRBV6-1, the J gene TRBJ2-1, with 11 bases that match TRBD2. CDR3 length: 16 amino acids. V was clipped by 4 bases and J by 1 base; unmatched bases: 3. Germline-derived CDR1 and CDR2 are MNHNS and SASEGT. CDR3 protein: CASSATSGGSYNEQFF. CDR3 nucleotide sequence: TGTGCCAGCAGTGCTACTAGCGGGGGATCCTACAATGAGCAGTTCTTC.

The chain is built from TRBV6-5 and TRBJ2-7, with 8 nucleotides matching TRBD1. Germline CDR1 is MNHEY and CDR2 is SVGAGI. The CDR3 loop spans 15 amino acids. The J segment lost 2 bases and the V segment lost 2 bases, leaving 5 bases of the junction unmatched. Written as DNA, the CDR3 is TGTGCCAGCAGTTACCTTGGACAGGGCCCCTACGAGCAGTACTTC. As protein: CASSYLGQGPYEQYF.

This clone was picked up one time. DNA of the CDR3: TGCGCCAGCAGAACGAATTCAGACCTCAGGGGGCCCTACGAGCAGTACTTC. Translation: CASRTNSDLRGPYEQYF. V usage is TRBV5-1 and J usage is TRBJ2-7; 8 bases align to TRBD1. The CDR3 has 17 residues. Trimming cost V 5 bases and J 2 bases; bases outside gene matches: 15. Looked up from germline, CDR1 is SGHRS and CDR2 is YFSETQ. The full variable domain, rest sourced from reference TRBV5-1 and TRBJ2-7, is KAGVTQTPRYLIKTRGQQVTLSCSPISGHRSVSWYQQTPGQGLQFLFEYFSETQRNKGNFPGRFSGRQFSNSRSEMNVSTLELGDSALYLCASRTNSDLRGPYEQYFGPGTRLTVT.

V usage is TRBV4-1 and J usage is TRBJ2-2; D perhaps matches TRBD2 (5 bases). Looked up from germline, CDR1 is MGHRA and CDR2 is YSYEKL. This CDR3 has 14 residues. CDR3 nucleotides: TGCGTCACCGGACTCACTCCTAACACCGGGGAGCTGTTTTTT. Its protein product is CVTGLTPNTGELFF.

The V gene is TRBV13, the J gene TRBJ2-3; 13 bases agree with TRBD2. Trimming removed 2 bases from V and 7 bases from J; junction bases left unmatched: 3. This CDR3 is 15 amino acids long. Germline lookup yields CDR1 PRHDT and CDR2 FYEKMQ (reference sequence). The CDR3 DNA sequence: TGTGCCAGCAGCTTACCGGGACTAGCGGGAAATACGCAGTATTTT. It encodes CASSLPGLAGNTQYF. Drawing the rest from reference TRBV13 and TRBJ2-3, the complete variable domain is AAGVIQSPRHLIKEKRETATLKCYPIPRHDTVYWYQQGPGQDPQFLISFYEKMQSDKGSIPDRFSAQQFSDYHSELNMSSLELGDSALYFCASSLPGLAGNTQYFGPGTRLTVL.

V is TRBV15 and J is TRBJ1-5, with D tentatively TRBD1 (6 bases). Per the germline V gene, CDR1 is LNHNV and CDR2 is YYDKDF (reference sequence). Trimming took 0 bases from V and 5 from J, leaving 14 bases between them. The CDR3 consists of 16 residues. Here the CDR3 reads CATSRDKWTDYQPQHF. The CDR3 nucleotides are TGTGCCACCAGCAGAGATAAGTGGACAGACTATCAGCCCCAGCATTTT. The variable domain in full, completed from reference TRBV15 and TRBJ1-5, reads DAMVIQNPRYQVTQFGKPVTLSCSQTLNHNVMYWYQQKSSQAPKLLFHYYDKDFNNEADTPDNFQSRRPNTSFCFLDIRSPGLGDTAMYLCATSRDKWTDYQPQHFGDGTRLSIL.

V usage is TRBV9 and J usage is TRBJ2-7; D perhaps matches TRBD2 (5 bases). V was shortened by 1 base and J by 0 bases, with 8 bases between the two germline ends. The CDR3 covers 14 residues. CDR1 SGDLS and CDR2 YYNGEE come from the germline V gene. CDR3 DNA sequence: TGTGCCAGCAGCGTACGACGGGACTCCTACGAGCAGTACTTC. Translated: CASSVRRDSYEQYF.

In its sample, this clone was seen a few times. This chain joins TRBV14 and TRBJ1-2; 7 nucleotides match TRBD1. CDR3 length: 14 amino acids. Germline trimming cut 7 bases from V and 0 bases from J; bases unmatched to any gene: 5. CDR1 SGHDN and CDR2 FVKESK come from the germline V gene. The CDR3 coding sequence is TGTGCCAGCACCTCGACAGGGACTAACTATGGCTACACCTTC. The encoded protein is CASTSTGTNYGYTF.

The chain links TRBV4-3 to TRBJ1-4; no reliable D call. This CDR3 spans 16 amino acids. Per germline, CDR1 LGHNA and CDR2 YSLEER. Trimming removed 0 bases from V and 3 bases from J, with 11 bases in between. CDR3 amino acids: CASSQDCGNPNEKLFF. CDR3 nucleotides: TGCGCCAGCAGCCAAGATTGTGGCAATCCTAATGAAAAACTGTTTTTT.

J is TRBJ2-5 and V is TRBV25-1; 12 nucleotides align to TRBD2. This CDR3 contains 17 residues. Germline CDR1 reads MGHDK; CDR2 reads SYGVNS. V lost 3 bases, J lost 5 bases, and 10 bases stayed unmatched. CDR3: CASSEGRTSGDCETQYF. The CDR3 bases are TGTGCCAGCAGTGAGGGGAGGACTAGCGGGGATTGCGAGACCCAGTACTTC.

V and J are TRBV19 and TRBJ2-7, with D unresolved. Germline V CDR1 and CDR2: LNHDA, SQIVND (reference sequence). The CDR3 covers 11 residues. V lost 9 bases and J lost 5, with 11 bases in between. The CDR3 DNA reads as TGTGCCAGCCGGCGTCGGGACGAGCAGTACTTC. Residues: CASRRRDEQYF.

The rearrangement uses TRBV23-1 and TRBJ2-1; 11 bases agree with TRBD2. TRBV23-1 is classed as an ORF, of uncertain function. J lost 7 bases, V lost 7 bases, and 27 bases had no gene match. This CDR3 is 21 amino acids long. The CDR3 DNA follows: TGCGCCAGCACTCGACTAGCGGGAACTTTTGAGACTCTATGGAACCCTAATGAGCAGTTCTTC. Protein: CASTRLAGTFETLWNPNEQFF.

The gene calls are TRBV5-1 and TRBJ2-7; D ambiguous. Trimming removed 0 bases from V and 10 bases from J, with 17 bases in between. Germline CDR1 SGHRS, CDR2 YFSETQ. The CDR3 consists of 14 residues. For the CDR3, the DNA is TGCGCCAGCAGCTTGGGACGGCCAAGTGAGGCCCAGTACTTC. This encodes CASSLGRPSEAQYF.

The genes are TRBV5-4 and TRBJ2-7; TRBD2 aligns across 12 bases. The CDR3 is 16 amino acids. J gave up 2 bases and V 3 bases, and 6 bases lay outside the gene matches. Germline V gives CDR1 SGHNT, CDR2 YYREEE (reference sequence). The CDR3 is CASSSSWTSGTYEQYF. CDR3 sequence (DNA): TGTGCCAGCAGCTCCTCTTGGACTAGCGGGACCTACGAGCAGTACTTC.

This clone was observed a single time. CDR3 bases: TGTGCCAGCAGCTTAATAGCGATATCTGGGGAGCTGTTTTTT. Residues: CASSLIAISGELFF. This chain joins TRBV7-2 and TRBJ2-2; D is possibly TRBD2 (5 bases). The CDR3 has 14 residues. Germline CDR1 SGHTA, CDR2 FQGNSA. The ends were cut back, 2 bases at V and 8 bases at J, with 12 bases in the middle.

The rearrangement uses TRBV15 and TRBJ1-5; the D is unclear. This CDR3 comprises 20 residues. V was cut by 3 bases and J by 0 bases, with 24 bases left in between. Per germline, CDR1 LNHNV and CDR2 YYDKDF (reference sequence). CDR3 in amino acids: CATSRSYGDFLLHSNQPQHF. DNA of the CDR3: TGTGCCACCAGCAGGTCGTATGGAGACTTCCTTCTCCATAGCAATCAGCCCCAGCATTTT.

This chain links TRBV4-3 with TRBJ2-5, with TRBD1 identical over 9 bases. Germline loops: CDR1 LGHNA, CDR2 YSLEER. Germline trimming cut 3 bases from V and 0 bases from J; bases unmatched to any gene: 17. The CDR3 loop spans 20 amino acids. The CDR3 DNA reads TGCGCCAGCAGCCATTTTATTGTGGGACAGGGTATTCTCTACCAAGAGACCCAGTACTTC. Translation: CASSHFIVGQGILYQETQYF.

This clone has only a few counts. The rearrangement uses TRBV9 and TRBJ1-6; possible D gene TRBD1, 6 bases. Germline CDR1 is SGDLS and CDR2 is YYNGEE. The CDR3 consists of 14 residues. V was pared by 3 bases and J by 5 bases, with 9 bases between. The CDR3 region has the DNA TGTGCCAGCAGCGCACAGGGTAATAATTCACCCCTCCACTTT. It codes for CASSAQGNNSPLHF.

This sequence joins TRBV4-3 and TRBJ1-6, with 7 positions matching TRBD1. This CDR3 spans 17 amino acids. The J segment lost 9 bases and the V segment lost 0 bases, leaving 11 bases of the junction unmatched. Germline assignment: CDR1 LGHNA and CDR2 YSLEER. This chain's CDR3 is CASSQDRGRSGGSPLHF. CDR3 nucleotides: TGCGCCAGCAGCCAAGATCGAGGAAGGTCAGGGGGTTCACCCCTCCACTTT.

The chain recombines TRBV19 with TRBJ2-7; 10 bases are shared with TRBD1. The CDR3 contains 14 residues. Germline V gene sequence: CDR1 LNHDA, CDR2 SQIVND (reference sequence). Trimming cost V 8 bases and J 1 base; bases outside gene matches: 5. The CDR3 DNA reads TGTGCCAGTGCCCGGGACAGGGGATCCTACGAGCAGTACTTC. This gives the protein CASARDRGSYEQYF.